This passage covers 14 T cell receptor beta chains from one sample sequenced in a study of shared clonotypes between healthy human individuals. Profiling relied on immunoSEQ multiplex PCR, and the TCRdb table lists in-frame clones only, not all of them. The repertoire holds roughly 380,000 clones, with roughly 96% as singletons. The source material was memory CD8+ T cells sorted from blood. As to subset: CD45RO+ cells pooled with CCR7-negative TemRA cells. These receptors came from a man aged 25 to 40 in good health.

The genes are TRBV4-1 and TRBJ1-5; 8 nucleotides match TRBD1. Germline V gene data show CDR1 as MGHRA and CDR2 as YSYEKL. The V and J ends lost 0 bases and 2 bases, in that order; junction bases with no gene match: 0. This CDR3 is built from 15 residues. Here the CDR3 DNA reads TGCGCCAGCAGCCAAGAGGACAGGGGCAATCAGCCCCAGCATTTT. Translating gives CASSQEDRGNQPQHF.

V is TRBV7-2 and J is TRBJ2-5, with 9 bases identical to TRBD2. V gave up 5 bases and J gave up 5 bases; unmatched junction bases: 9. Germline loops: CDR1 SGHTA, CDR2 FQGNSA. There are 15 residues in the CDR3. CDR3 in DNA: TGTGCCAGCAGCACCCATAGCGGGAGAGGGGAGACCCAGTACTTC. The encoded protein is CASSTHSGRGETQYF.

With respect to this clone: The same CDR3 also results from other DNA sequences found in this sample. This chain links TRBV5-1 with TRBJ2-1; D is undetermined. Germline V CDR1 and CDR2: SGHRS, YFSETQ. The CDR3 runs to 13 residues. Deletions cut 0 bases from V and 1 base from J, with 2 bases between. This CDR3 is CASSLGSYNEQFF. The CDR3 region has the DNA TGCGCCAGCAGCTTGGGGTCCTACAATGAGCAGTTCTTC.

The chain carries TRBV5-1 and TRBJ2-1, with 11 bases lining up with TRBD2. Trimming took 4 bases from V and 7 from J; bases not matched to a gene: 7. CDR1 and CDR2 (germline): SGHRS, YFSETQ. This CDR3 region has 15 residues. The chain's CDR3 is CASSLIAGGLNEQFF. CDR3 sequence (DNA): TGCGCCAGCAGCCTCATAGCGGGAGGGCTGAATGAGCAGTTCTTC.

V gene TRBV7-6 combines with J gene TRBJ2-3; 10 bases are shared with TRBD2. The germline V gene has CDR1 SGHVS and CDR2 FNYEAQ. V gave up 1 base and J gave up 3 bases; unmatched junction bases: 7. CDR3 length: 17 amino acids. The chain's CDR3 is CASSLVSSGRGTDTQYF. The CDR3 nucleotides are TGTGCCAGCAGCTTAGTTTCTAGCGGGAGAGGAACAGATACGCAGTATTTT.

The chain is built from TRBV19 and TRBJ2-2; D could derive from TRBD1 or TRBD2 (5 bases each). Germline V gene data show CDR1 as LNHDA and CDR2 as SQIVND (reference sequence). This CDR3 has 15 residues. V lost 3 bases and J 5 bases, leaving 13 bases between the germline ends. The CDR3 is CASSMAGTWTGELFF. The CDR3 DNA sequence: TGTGCCAGTAGTATGGCCGGGACGTGGACCGGGGAGCTGTTTTTT.

The CDR3 region is CASSFGLAVRETQYF. The CDR3 DNA sequence: TGCGCCAGCAGCTTCGGACTAGCGGTAAGAGAGACCCAGTACTTC. This chain links TRBV5-1 with TRBJ2-5; TRBD2 matches 10 bases. The CDR3 runs to 15 residues. Germline V gene data show CDR1 as SGHRS and CDR2 as YFSETQ. V shed 2 bases and J 4 bases; nucleotides not matched to a gene: 5. The complete variable domain, with remaining parts taken from reference TRBV5-1 and TRBJ2-5, reads KAGVTQTPRYLIKTRGQQVTLSCSPISGHRSVSWYQQTPGQGLQFLFEYFSETQRNKGNFPGRFSGRQFSNSRSEMNVSTLELGDSALYLCASSFGLAVRETQYFGPGTRLLVL.

The V gene is TRBV27, the J gene TRBJ2-7, with 9 bases matching TRBD2. The germline V gene encodes CDR1 MNHEY and CDR2 SMNVEV (reference sequence). The V and J ends lost 5 bases and 5 bases, in that order; junction bases with no gene match: 13. The CDR3 covers 16 residues. CDR3 coding DNA: TGTGCCAGCAGTCCTCAACCCCTAGCGGGGTCTGACGAGCAGTACTTC. Protein: CASSPQPLAGSDEQYF.

The CDR3 sequence is CAWRAGGFTGELFF. Here the CDR3 DNA reads TGTGCCTGGAGGGCAGGGGGCTTCACCGGGGAGCTGTTTTTT. The chain carries TRBV30 and TRBJ2-2; 8 bases align to TRBD1. J lost 4 bases, V lost 3 bases, and 4 bases had no gene match. Germline CDR1 and CDR2: GTSNPN and SVGIG (reference sequence). The CDR3 totals 14 residues.

This chain joins TRBV19 and TRBJ2-7, with D perhaps matching TRBD1 (6 bases). This CDR3 spans 14 amino acids. From germline, CDR1 is LNHDA and CDR2 SQIVND (reference sequence). Deletions cut 1 base from V and 6 bases from J, with 13 bases between. The chain's CDR3 is CASSIGGRGSEQYF. The CDR3 bases are TGTGCCAGTAGTATAGGAGGCAGGGGATCCGAGCAGTACTTC.

This chain links TRBV27 with TRBJ2-5; 8 positions match TRBD1. Germline CDR1 is MNHEY and CDR2 is SMNVEV (reference sequence). V gave up 3 bases and J gave up 7 bases; unmatched junction bases: 4. CDR3 length equals 13 residues. The CDR3: CASSFRGQGTQYF. The DNA of the CDR3 is TGTGCCAGCAGTTTCAGGGGGCAGGGGACCCAGTACTTC.

V usage is TRBV7-2 and J usage is TRBJ1-3; unclear D gene. Germline V gene sequence: CDR1 SGHTA, CDR2 FQGNSA. The V and J ends lost 2 bases and 5 bases respectively, with 4 bases between them. This CDR3 contains 12 residues. CDR3 residues: CASSLQRNTIYF. CDR3 in DNA: TGTGCCAGCAGCTTACAGCGAAACACCATATATTTT.

The rearrangement uses TRBV7-9 and TRBJ2-1; D gene ambiguous. CDR1 is SEHNR, CDR2 FQNEAQ, per germline (reference sequence). The V gene lost 4 bases and the J gene lost 6 bases, with 10 bases spanning the gap. The CDR3 length is 13 residues. CDR3: CASSSQWGNEQFF. CDR3 bases: TGTGCCAGCAGCTCCCAATGGGGCAATGAGCAGTTCTTC.

This sequence joins TRBV14 and TRBJ2-6; D unresolved. Germline V gives CDR1 SGHDN, CDR2 FVKESK. Trimming pared 6 bases from V and 2 bases from J, leaving 5 bases between. The CDR3 sequence is 13 residues long. The CDR3 coding sequence is TGTGCCAGCAGGGTCACTGGGGCCAACGTCCTGACTTTC. Its protein product is CASRVTGANVLTF.